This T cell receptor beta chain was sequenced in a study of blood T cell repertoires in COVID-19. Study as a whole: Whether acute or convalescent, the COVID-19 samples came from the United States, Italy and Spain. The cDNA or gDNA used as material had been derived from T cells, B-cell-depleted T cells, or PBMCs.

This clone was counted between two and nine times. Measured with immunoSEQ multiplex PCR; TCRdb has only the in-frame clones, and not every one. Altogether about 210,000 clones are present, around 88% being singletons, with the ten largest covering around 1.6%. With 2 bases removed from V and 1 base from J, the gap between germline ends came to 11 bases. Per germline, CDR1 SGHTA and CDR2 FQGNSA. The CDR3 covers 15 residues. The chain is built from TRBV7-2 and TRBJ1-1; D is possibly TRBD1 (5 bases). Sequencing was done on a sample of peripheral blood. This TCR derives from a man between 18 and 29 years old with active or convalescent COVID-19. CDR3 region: CASSLSGLWNTEAFF. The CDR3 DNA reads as TGTGCCAGCAGCTTATCGGGACTATGGAACACTGAAGCTTTCTTT.